This is a list of T cell receptor beta chains from one sample in a study of a mutant IDH1 vaccine in newly diagnosed glioma. Their target antigens are unknown. Data came from immunoSEQ multiplex PCR; TCRdb stores just in-frame clones and leaves some out. The repertoire includes around 60,000 clones, about 88% of them detected once, and 1.9% sits in the top ten. The sample consisted of PBMCs, taken from a glioma patient whose treatment included an IDH1 peptide vaccine. These receptors were collected from a man between 40 and 49 years old with glioma. The CDR3 runs from the conserved cysteine through the conserved F or W.

j_call: TRBJ2-2
v_call: TRBV21-1
cdr3_aa: CASSSDRGRCTGELFF

j_call: TRBJ1-6
v_call: TRBV18
cdr3_aa: CASSPETGELSPLHF

j_call: TRBJ1-1
v_call: TRBV5-8
cdr3_aa: CATEGAEAFF

j_call: TRBJ1-5
v_call: TRBV28
cdr3_aa: CASSLARGRRNQPQHF

j_call: TRBJ1-1
v_call: TRBV19
cdr3_aa: CASSFPRTGMNTEAFF

j_call: TRBJ2-5
v_call: TRBV6-6
cdr3_aa: CASSYGTRGGRETQYF

j_call: TRBJ1-2
v_call: TRBV29-1
cdr3_aa: CSVGVDRGQVYGYTF

j_call: TRBJ1-5
v_call: TRBV19
cdr3_aa: CASSKGDNGGQPQHF

j_call: TRBJ2-7
v_call: TRBV5-4
cdr3_aa: CASSLERGSYEQYF

j_call: TRBJ1-2
v_call: TRBV9
cdr3_aa: CASSVDGGRYTF

j_call: TRBJ1-1
v_call: TRBV19
cdr3_aa: CASSEGGTEAFF

j_call: TRBJ1-3
v_call: TRBV5-6
cdr3_aa: CASSLPGSSGNTIYF

j_call: TRBJ2-3
v_call: TRBV11-3
cdr3_aa: CASSPPNGGTQYF

j_call: TRBJ2-2
v_call: TRBV4-1
cdr3_aa: CASSHPSLGHSGQENTGELFF

j_call: TRBJ2-3
v_call: TRBV6-4
cdr3_aa: CASSGGGATDTQYF

j_call: TRBJ2-5
v_call: TRBV30
cdr3_aa: CAWAYRVRETQYF

j_call: TRBJ1-1
v_call: TRBV5-1
cdr3_aa: CASSPSMDPAREAFF

j_call: TRBJ1-6
v_call: TRBV19
cdr3_aa: CASSNYPGGSPLHF

j_call: TRBJ2-1
v_call: TRBV13
cdr3_aa: CASSLRELVAGGFSSYNEQFF

j_call: TRBJ2-2
v_call: TRBV18
cdr3_aa: CASSPRATTGELFF

j_call: TRBJ2-3
v_call: TRBV4-1
cdr3_aa: CASSPHSGGSGADTQYF

j_call: TRBJ2-3
v_call: TRBV14
cdr3_aa: CASSQETGRGVQDTQYF

j_call: TRBJ1-5
v_call: TRBV4-1
cdr3_aa: CASSQDPSNQPQHF

j_call: TRBJ2-1
v_call: TRBV28
cdr3_aa: CASSLLVGTSAYNEQFF

j_call: TRBJ1-5
v_call: TRBV19
cdr3_aa: CASITTGDLGQPQHF

j_call: TRBJ2-3
v_call: TRBV19
cdr3_aa: CASSITHRRAAIDTQYF

j_call: TRBJ2-3
v_call: TRBV29-1
cdr3_aa: CSVGLWDTQYF

j_call: TRBJ2-5
v_call: TRBV5-6
cdr3_aa: CASSFSSQETQYF

j_call: TRBJ2-4
v_call: TRBV19
cdr3_aa: CASSIGARETKNIQYF

j_call: TRBJ2-7
v_call: TRBV4-3
cdr3_aa: CASSQEIGTGGDEQYF

j_call: TRBJ1-5
v_call: TRBV19
cdr3_aa: CASSIKTGGDNQPQHF

j_call: TRBJ1-1
v_call: TRBV6-1
cdr3_aa: CASSEWGRNTEAFF

j_call: TRBJ2-3
v_call: TRBV4-3
cdr3_aa: CASSQGGTSTDTQYF

j_call: TRBJ2-1
v_call: TRBV7-9
cdr3_aa: CASSSARWLSAGNEQFF

j_call: TRBJ1-1
v_call: TRBV6-1
cdr3_aa: CASTRPQGMNTEAFF

j_call: TRBJ2-1
v_call: TRBV30
cdr3_aa: CAWSVGRRNEQFF

j_call: TRBJ2-3
v_call: TRBV9
cdr3_aa: CASSVVPVGSTDTQYF

j_call: TRBJ1-2
v_call: TRBV5-1
cdr3_aa: CASSSGTGNTRSGHTF

j_call: TRBJ2-7
v_call: TRBV27
cdr3_aa: CASSFPGGGRYEQYF

j_call: TRBJ2-6
v_call: TRBV4-2
cdr3_aa: CASSEGEGLSAGANVLTF

j_call: TRBJ2-3
v_call: TRBV5-4
cdr3_aa: CASSSKDPLSTQYF

j_call: TRBJ1-2
v_call: TRBV7-2
cdr3_aa: CASSFRNSNYGYTF

j_call: TRBJ2-1
v_call: TRBV9
cdr3_aa: CASSVGGTSYNEQFF

j_call: TRBJ2-3
v_call: TRBV29-1
cdr3_aa: CSVELDSTDTQYF